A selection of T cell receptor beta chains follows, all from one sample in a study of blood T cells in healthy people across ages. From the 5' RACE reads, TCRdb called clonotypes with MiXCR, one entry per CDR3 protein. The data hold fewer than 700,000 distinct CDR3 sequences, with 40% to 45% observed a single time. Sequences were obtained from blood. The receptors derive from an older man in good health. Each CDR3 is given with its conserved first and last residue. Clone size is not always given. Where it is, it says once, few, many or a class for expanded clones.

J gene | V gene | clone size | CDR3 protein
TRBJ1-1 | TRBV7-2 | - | CASSPGGSDTEAFF
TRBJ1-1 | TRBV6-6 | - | CASSYSDRGIEAFF
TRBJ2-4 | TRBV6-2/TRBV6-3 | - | CASSYSKRGSSEREQYF
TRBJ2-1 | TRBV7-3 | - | CASSPRGQPYNEQFF
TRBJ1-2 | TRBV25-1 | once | CASSALTGRGNYGYTF
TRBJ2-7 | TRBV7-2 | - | CASSTGSTISYNEQYF
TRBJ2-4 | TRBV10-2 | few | CASSDSGRKNIQYF
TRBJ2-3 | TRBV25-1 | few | CASSDAGPDTQYF
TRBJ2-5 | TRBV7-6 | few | CASSLLRGRETTGQYF
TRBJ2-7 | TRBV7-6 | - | CASSPHPTGESYEQYF
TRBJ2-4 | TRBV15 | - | CATSTGGPENIQYF
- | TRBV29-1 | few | CSVKGLAEPLSYNEQYF
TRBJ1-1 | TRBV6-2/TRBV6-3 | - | CASTSLPTEAFF
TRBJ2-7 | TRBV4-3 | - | CASSQGSASGSSPHEQYF
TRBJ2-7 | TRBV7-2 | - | CASSPGPLYEQYF
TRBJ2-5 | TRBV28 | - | CASTQYGSDYNEQYF
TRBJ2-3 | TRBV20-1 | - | CSALDSGRAITDTQYF
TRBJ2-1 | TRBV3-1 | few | CASSQVGGLYNEQFF
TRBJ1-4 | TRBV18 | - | CASSPDSEKLFF
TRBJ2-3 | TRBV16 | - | CASSQLAEGDTQYF
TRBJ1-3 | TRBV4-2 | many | CASSLQTTGNTIYF
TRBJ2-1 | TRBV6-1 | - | CASSEGLGMNEQFF
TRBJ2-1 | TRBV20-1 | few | CSATGREGRYNEQFF
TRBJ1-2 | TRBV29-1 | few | CSVVQDRGVGYTF
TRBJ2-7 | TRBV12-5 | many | CASGLWGPYEQYF
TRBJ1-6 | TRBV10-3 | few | CAISENTSPLHF
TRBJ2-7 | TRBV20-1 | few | CSVQPGQGVSYEQYF
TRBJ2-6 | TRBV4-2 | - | CASSQGGALSGANVLTF
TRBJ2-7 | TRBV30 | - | CAWSGTGSSYEQYF
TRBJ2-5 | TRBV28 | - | CASSPRDNRVETQYF
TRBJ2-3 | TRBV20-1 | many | CSAMRADTQYF
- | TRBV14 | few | CASSQALGQGAYEQYF
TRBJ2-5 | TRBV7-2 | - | CASSSDPRETQYF
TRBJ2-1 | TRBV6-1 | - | CASSELGGGEQFF
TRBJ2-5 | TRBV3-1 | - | CASSRGLPNEQYF
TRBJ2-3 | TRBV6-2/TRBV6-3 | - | CASSYSREDRVTDTQYF
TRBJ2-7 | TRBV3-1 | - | CASSPGDRPHEQYF
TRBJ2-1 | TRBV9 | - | CASSPQTGLSYNEQFF
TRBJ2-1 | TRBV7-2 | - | CASSLSSGRNEQFF
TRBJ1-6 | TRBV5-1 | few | CASSFRTGSDSPLHF
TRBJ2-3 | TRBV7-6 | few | CASSSPAGDLKGTDTQYF
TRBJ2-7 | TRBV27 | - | CASSPNPGLAGGPGYEQYF
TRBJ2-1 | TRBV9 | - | CASTKDQVSSYNEQFF